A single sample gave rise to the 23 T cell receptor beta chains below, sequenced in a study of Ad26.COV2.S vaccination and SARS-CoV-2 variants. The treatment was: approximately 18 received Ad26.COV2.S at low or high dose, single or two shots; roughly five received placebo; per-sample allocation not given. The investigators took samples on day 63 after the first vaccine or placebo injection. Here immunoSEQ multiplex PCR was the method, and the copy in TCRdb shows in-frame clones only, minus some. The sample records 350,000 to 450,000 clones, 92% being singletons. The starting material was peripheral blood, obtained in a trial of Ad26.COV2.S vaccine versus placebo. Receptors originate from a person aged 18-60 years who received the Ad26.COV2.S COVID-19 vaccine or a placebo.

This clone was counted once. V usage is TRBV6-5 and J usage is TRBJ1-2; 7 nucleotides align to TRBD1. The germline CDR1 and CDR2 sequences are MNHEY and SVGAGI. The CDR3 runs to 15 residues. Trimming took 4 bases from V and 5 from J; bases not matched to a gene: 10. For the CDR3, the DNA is TGTGCCAGCAGTTCTTCATTCCAGGGGGTTTATGGCTACACCTTC. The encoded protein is CASSSSFQGVYGYTF.

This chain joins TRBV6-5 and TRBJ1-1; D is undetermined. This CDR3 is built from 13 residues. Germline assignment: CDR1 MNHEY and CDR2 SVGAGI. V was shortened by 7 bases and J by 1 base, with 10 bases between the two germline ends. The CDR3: CASTDGPNTEAFF. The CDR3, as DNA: TGTGCCAGCACCGACGGCCCGAACACTGAAGCTTTCTTT.

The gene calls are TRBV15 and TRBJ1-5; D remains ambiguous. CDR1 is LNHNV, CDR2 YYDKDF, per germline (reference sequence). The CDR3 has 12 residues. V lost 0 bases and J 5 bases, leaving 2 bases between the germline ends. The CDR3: CATSRDYQPQHF. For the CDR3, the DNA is TGTGCCACCAGCAGAGATTATCAGCCCCAGCATTTT. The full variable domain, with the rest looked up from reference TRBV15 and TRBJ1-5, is DAMVIQNPRYQVTQFGKPVTLSCSQTLNHNVMYWYQQKSSQAPKLLFHYYDKDFNNEADTPDNFQSRRPNTSFCFLDIRSPGLGDTAMYLCATSRDYQPQHFGDGTRLSIL.

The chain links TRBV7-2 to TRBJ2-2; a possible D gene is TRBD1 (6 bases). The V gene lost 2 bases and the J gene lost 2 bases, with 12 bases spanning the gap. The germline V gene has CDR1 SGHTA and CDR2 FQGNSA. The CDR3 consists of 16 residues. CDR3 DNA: TGTGCCAGCAGCTTAAGGGACATACGAAACACCGGGGAGCTGTTTTTT. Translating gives CASSLRDIRNTGELFF.

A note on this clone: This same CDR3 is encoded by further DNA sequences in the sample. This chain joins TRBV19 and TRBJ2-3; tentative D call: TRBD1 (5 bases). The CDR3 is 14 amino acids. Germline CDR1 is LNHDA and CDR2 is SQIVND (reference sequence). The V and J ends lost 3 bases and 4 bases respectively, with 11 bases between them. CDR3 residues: CASSIRQGPDTQYF. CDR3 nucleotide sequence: TGTGCCAGTAGTATTCGGCAGGGCCCAGATACGCAGTATTTT.

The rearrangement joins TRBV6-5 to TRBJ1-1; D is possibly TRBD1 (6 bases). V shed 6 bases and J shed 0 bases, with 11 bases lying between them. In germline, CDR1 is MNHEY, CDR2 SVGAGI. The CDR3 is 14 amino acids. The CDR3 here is CASSDRFMNTEAFF. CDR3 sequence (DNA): TGTGCCAGCAGCGACAGGTTCATGAACACTGAAGCTTTCTTT.

CDR3 coding DNA: TGTGCCAGCAGTCAATATAGCGGGGGGGCCTCCCAAGAGACCCAGTACTTC. Its translation: CASSQYSGGASQETQYF. The V call is TRBV27, the J call TRBJ2-5; 11 bases are shared with TRBD2. CDR1 is MNHEY and CDR2 is SMNVEV in the germline V gene (reference sequence). With 5 bases clipped from V and 1 base from J, the junction kept 9 bases outside the gene matches. This CDR3 region has 17 residues.

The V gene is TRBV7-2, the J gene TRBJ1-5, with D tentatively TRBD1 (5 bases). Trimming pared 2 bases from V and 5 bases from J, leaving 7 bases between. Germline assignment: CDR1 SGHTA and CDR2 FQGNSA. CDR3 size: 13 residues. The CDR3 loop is CASSLLGHQPQHF. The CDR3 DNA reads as TGTGCCAGCAGCTTATTGGGGCATCAGCCCCAGCATTTT.

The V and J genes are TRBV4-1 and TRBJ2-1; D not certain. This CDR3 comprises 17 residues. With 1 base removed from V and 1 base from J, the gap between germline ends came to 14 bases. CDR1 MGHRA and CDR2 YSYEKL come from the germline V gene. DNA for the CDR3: TGCGCCAGCAGCCAAGGGATACCTTTGAGTTCCTACAATGAGCAGTTCTTC. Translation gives CASSQGIPLSSYNEQFF.

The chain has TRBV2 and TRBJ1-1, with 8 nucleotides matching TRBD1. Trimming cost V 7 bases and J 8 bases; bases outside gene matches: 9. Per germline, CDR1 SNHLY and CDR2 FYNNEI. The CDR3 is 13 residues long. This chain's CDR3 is CASTILGTGEAFF. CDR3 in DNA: TGTGCCAGCACAATCCTAGGGACAGGAGAAGCTTTCTTT.

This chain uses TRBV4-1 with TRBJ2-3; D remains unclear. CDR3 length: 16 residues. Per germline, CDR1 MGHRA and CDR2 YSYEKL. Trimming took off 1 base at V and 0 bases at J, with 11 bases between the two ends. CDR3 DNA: TGCGCCAGCAGCCAAGGGCTCACGCAGAGCACAGATACGCAGTATTTT. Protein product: CASSQGLTQSTDTQYF.

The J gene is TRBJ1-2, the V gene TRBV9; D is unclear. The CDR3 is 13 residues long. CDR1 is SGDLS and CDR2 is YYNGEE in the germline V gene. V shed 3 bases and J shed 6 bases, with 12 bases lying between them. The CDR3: CASSGPRGDGYTF. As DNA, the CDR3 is TGTGCCAGCAGCGGGCCAAGAGGAGATGGCTACACCTTC.

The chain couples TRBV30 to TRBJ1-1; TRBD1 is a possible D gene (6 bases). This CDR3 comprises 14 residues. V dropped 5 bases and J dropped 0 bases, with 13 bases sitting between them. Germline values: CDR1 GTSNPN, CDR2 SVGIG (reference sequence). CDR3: CAWGRTVMNTEAFF. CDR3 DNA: TGTGCCTGGGGGAGGACAGTAATGAACACTGAAGCTTTCTTT.

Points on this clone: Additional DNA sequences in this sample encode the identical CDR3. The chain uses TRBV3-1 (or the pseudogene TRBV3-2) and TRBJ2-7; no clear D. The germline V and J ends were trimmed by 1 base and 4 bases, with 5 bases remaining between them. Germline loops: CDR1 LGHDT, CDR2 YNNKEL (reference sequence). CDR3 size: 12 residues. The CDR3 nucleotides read TGTGCCAGCAGCCAAGTCGGGTACGAGCAGTACTTC. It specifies CASSQVGYEQYF.

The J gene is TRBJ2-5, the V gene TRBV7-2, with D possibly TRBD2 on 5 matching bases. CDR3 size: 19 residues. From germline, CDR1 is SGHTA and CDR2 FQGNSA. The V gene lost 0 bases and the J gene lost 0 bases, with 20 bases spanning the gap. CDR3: CASSLALEYASTYQETQYF. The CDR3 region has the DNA TGTGCCAGCAGCTTAGCGTTGGAATATGCTAGCACGTACCAAGAGACCCAGTACTTC. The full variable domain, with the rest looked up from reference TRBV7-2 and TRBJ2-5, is GAGVSQSPSNKVTEKGKDVELRCDPISGHTALYWYRQSLGQGLEFLIYFQGNSAPDKSGLPSDRFSAERTGGSVSTLTIQRTQQEDSAVYLCASSLALEYASTYQETQYFGPGTRLLVL.

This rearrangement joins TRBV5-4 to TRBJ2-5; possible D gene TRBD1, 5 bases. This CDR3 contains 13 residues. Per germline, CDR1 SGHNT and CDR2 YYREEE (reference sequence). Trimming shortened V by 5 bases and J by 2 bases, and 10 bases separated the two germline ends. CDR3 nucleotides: TGTGCCAGCAGTATCCAGGGTCAAGAGACCCAGTACTTC. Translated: CASSIQGQETQYF. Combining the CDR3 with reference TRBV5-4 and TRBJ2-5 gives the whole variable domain ETGVTQSPTHLIKTRGQQVTLRCSSQSGHNTVSWYQQALGQGPQFIFQYYREEENGRGNFPPRFSGLQFPNYSSELNVNALELDDSALYLCASSIQGQETQYFGPGTRLLVL.

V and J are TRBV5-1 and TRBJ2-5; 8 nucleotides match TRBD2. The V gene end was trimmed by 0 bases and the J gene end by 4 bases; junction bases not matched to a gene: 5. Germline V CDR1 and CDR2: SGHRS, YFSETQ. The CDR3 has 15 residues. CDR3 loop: CASSLVGGASETQYF. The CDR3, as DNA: TGCGCCAGCAGCTTGGTCGGGGGGGCCTCAGAGACCCAGTACTTC.

CDR3: CASSLGGGGYEQYF. As DNA, the CDR3 is TGTGCCAGCAGTTTGGGCGGGGGCGGCTACGAGCAGTACTTC. This sequence joins TRBV28 and TRBJ2-7, with D perhaps TRBD2 (7 bases). V lost 3 bases and J lost 3, with 12 bases in between. The CDR3 loop spans 14 amino acids. CDR1 is MDHEN, CDR2 SYDVKM, per germline. The full variable domain, rest sourced from reference TRBV28 and TRBJ2-7, is DVKVTQSSRYLVKRTGEKVFLECVQDMDHENMFWYRQDPGLGLRLIYFSYDVKMKEKGDIPEGYSVSREKKERFSLILESASTNQTSMYLCASSLGGGGYEQYFGPGTRLTVT.

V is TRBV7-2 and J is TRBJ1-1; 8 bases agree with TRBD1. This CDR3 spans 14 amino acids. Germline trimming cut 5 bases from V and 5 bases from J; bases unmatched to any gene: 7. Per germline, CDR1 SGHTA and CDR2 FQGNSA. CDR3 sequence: CASSARQGSTEAFF. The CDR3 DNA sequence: TGTGCCAGCAGCGCCCGACAGGGGAGTACTGAAGCTTTCTTT.

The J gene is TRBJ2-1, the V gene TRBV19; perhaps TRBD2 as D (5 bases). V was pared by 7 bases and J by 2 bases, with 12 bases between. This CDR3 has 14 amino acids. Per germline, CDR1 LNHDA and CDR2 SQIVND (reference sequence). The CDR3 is CASTRGSAYNEQFF. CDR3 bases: TGTGCCAGTACTCGGGGTTCGGCCTACAATGAGCAGTTCTTC.

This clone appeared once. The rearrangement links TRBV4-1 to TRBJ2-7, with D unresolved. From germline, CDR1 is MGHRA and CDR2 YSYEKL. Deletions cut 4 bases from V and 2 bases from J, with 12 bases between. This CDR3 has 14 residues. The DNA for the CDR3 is TGCGCCAGCAGCCCCCCCGCGAGACCCTACGAGCAGTACTTC. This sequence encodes CASSPPARPYEQYF.

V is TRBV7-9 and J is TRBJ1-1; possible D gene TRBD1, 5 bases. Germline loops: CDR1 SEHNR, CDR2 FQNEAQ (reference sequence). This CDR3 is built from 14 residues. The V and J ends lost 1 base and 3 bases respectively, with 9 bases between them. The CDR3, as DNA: TGTGCCAGCAGCTTAGTTGCGGGGGACACTGAAGCTTTCTTT. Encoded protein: CASSLVAGDTEAFF.

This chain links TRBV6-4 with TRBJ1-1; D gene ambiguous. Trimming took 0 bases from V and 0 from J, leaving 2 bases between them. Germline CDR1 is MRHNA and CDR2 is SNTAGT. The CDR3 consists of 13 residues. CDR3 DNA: TGTGCCAGCAGTGACTCAATGAACACTGAAGCTTTCTTT. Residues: CASSDSMNTEAFF.